This TCR beta chain was obtained from a study of tumor and adjacent non-tumor tissue in lung cancer. Study in general: Each sample yielded 4 million to 4.5 million productive TCRbeta reads on average.

This clonotype rates as medium-sized (0.01 to 0.1%). Its antigen is currently unknown. A modified ARM-PCR protocol with three rounds of nested PCR amplified TCRbeta. MiXCR, run by TCRdb on the multiplex PCR reads, gives a single entry per CDR3 protein. The sample lists around 57,000 distinct CDR3 sequences, about 63% occurring once. The CDR3 is made up of 14 amino acids. The V gene lost 0 bases and the J gene lost 6 bases, with 11 bases spanning the gap. This sample's RNA came from whole unsorted tissue. This non-tumor lung sample came from over 3 cm beyond the tumor edge. Between August and November 2014, newly diagnosed, chemotherapy-naive lung cancer patients underwent thoracic surgery in China. Whole-study findings and limits: Shorter survival was associated with higher TCR diversity in tumors.

The gene calls are TRBV12-3 or TRBV12-4 and TRBJ1-1; no clear D gene. Input material: distant non-tumor lung tissue. The origin of this receptor is a man in his 70s with non-small cell lung cancer. The CDR3: CASSLAVELAEAFF. CDR3 DNA: TGTGCCAGCAGTTTAGCGGTGGAACTTGCTGAAGCTTTCTTT.